The 25 T cell receptor beta chains below come from one sample, sequenced in a study of OX40 agonist ivuxolimab in advanced cancers. Sequencing was performed with immunoSEQ multiplex PCR; in TCRdb, only in-frame clones are kept and a portion is missing. The table records roughly 64,000 clones, roughly nine tenths of them present only once. Material: CD4+ or CD8+ T cells sorted from blood, obtained in a trial of the OX40 agonist ivuxolimab. These receptors were collected from an adult with an advanced solid tumor such as melanoma, head and neck, liver or kidney cancer.

The chain recombines TRBV6-5 with TRBJ1-5; 7 bases agree with TRBD1. This CDR3 comprises 14 residues. Per germline, CDR1 MNHEY and CDR2 SVGAGI. After removal of 5 bases from V and 5 bases from J, the junction contained 6 bases not matched to a gene. In DNA form, the CDR3 reads TGTGCCAGCAGTCACAGGGGTGTGGATCAGCCCCAGCATTTT. Amino acid sequence: CASSHRGVDQPQHF.

The rearrangement joins TRBV19 to TRBJ2-1, with D unresolved. CDR3 length equals 15 residues. Deletions cut 3 bases from V and 2 bases from J, with 11 bases between. Per germline, CDR1 LNHDA and CDR2 SQIVND (reference sequence). The CDR3 DNA follows: TGTGCCAGTAGTATTCGTGCCGGGCCCTACAATGAGCAGTTCTTC. This encodes CASSIRAGPYNEQFF.

The V and J genes are TRBV6-4 and TRBJ2-1, with 7 bases lining up with TRBD2. The CDR3 length is 14 residues. The germline gives CDR1 MRHNA, CDR2 SNTAGT. After removal of 6 bases from V and 0 bases from J, the junction contained 2 bases not matched to a gene. CDR3 nucleotides: TGTGCCAGCAGCCGCGGGGGCTCCTACAATGAGCAGTTCTTC. It translates to CASSRGGSYNEQFF.

The count of this clone is one. The chain links TRBV9 to TRBJ2-1, with 8 bases lining up with TRBD2. Losses at the gene ends were 5 bases for V and 3 bases for J; bases not matched to a gene: 4. Germline CDR1 is SGDLS and CDR2 is YYNGEE. The CDR3 consists of 14 residues. The CDR3, as DNA: TGTGCCAGCAGGCGGGGGGAAAGCTACAATGAGCAGTTCTTC. Its protein is CASRRGESYNEQFF.

The genes are TRBV5-1 and TRBJ2-5; D might be TRBD1 or TRBD2, each matching 6 bases. The V gene's germline CDR1 is SGHRS and CDR2 YFSETQ. The V gene lost 6 bases and the J gene lost 10 bases, with 22 bases spanning the gap. This CDR3 is 14 amino acids long. CDR3 protein: CASTPLGQTSNQYF. For the CDR3, the DNA is TGCGCCAGCACCCCCTTAGGACAGACTAGTAACCAGTACTTC.

This chain connects TRBV29-1 to TRBJ2-1; D possibly uses TRBD1 or TRBD2 (6 bases each). CDR3 length equals 14 residues. Germline V gene data show CDR1 as SQVTM and CDR2 as ANQGSEA. Trimming removed 1 base at V and 6 bases at J, with 13 bases between. CDR3 bases: TGCAGCGTTGAAGTCGGGGGCATGGGCAATGAGCAGTTCTTC. It encodes CSVEVGGMGNEQFF.

The V and J genes are TRBV18 and TRBJ2-4; no firm D call. V dropped 6 bases and J dropped 5 bases, with 11 bases sitting between them. This CDR3 region has 13 residues. The germline gives CDR1 KGHSH, CDR2 LQKENI. The CDR3 sequence: CASSPRSENIQYF. Here the CDR3 DNA reads TGTGCCAGCTCTCCGCGGAGCGAAAACATTCAGTACTTC.

This chain joins TRBV10-3 and TRBJ2-2; 8 nucleotides align to TRBD2. Unmatched junction bases numbered 6, after V lost 8 bases and J lost 7 bases. Per germline, CDR1 ENHRY and CDR2 SYGVKD. This CDR3 comprises 13 residues. CDR3 sequence: CAIGRGAGGELFF. The CDR3, as DNA: TGTGCCATCGGGCGGGGGGCCGGCGGGGAGCTGTTTTTT.

The chain is built from TRBV7-9 and TRBJ2-1; 9 nucleotides line up with TRBD1. Germline-derived CDR1 and CDR2 are SEHNR and FQNEAQ (reference sequence). The CDR3 extends over 14 amino acids. V lost 7 bases to trimming and J lost 3 bases; unmatched junction nucleotides: 4. The CDR3 DNA sequence: TGTGCCAGCACGGGACAGGGAAACTACAATGAGCAGTTCTTC. It translates to CASTGQGNYNEQFF.

V and J are TRBV7-2 and TRBJ1-4; unclear D gene. Trimming removed 5 bases from V and 0 bases from J, with 13 bases in between. This CDR3 spans 16 amino acids. Germline V gives CDR1 SGHTA, CDR2 FQGNSA. This chain's CDR3 is CASSPYPIATNEKLFF. The CDR3 nucleotides read TGTGCCAGCAGCCCCTACCCAATAGCAACTAATGAAAAACTGTTTTTT. Together with reference TRBV7-2 and TRBJ1-4, the CDR3 gives the full variable domain: GAGVSQSPSNKVTEKGKDVELRCDPISGHTALYWYRQSLGQGLEFLIYFQGNSAPDKSGLPSDRFSAERTGGSVSTLTIQRTQQEDSAVYLCASSPYPIATNEKLFFGSGTQLSVL.

The chain uses TRBV19 and TRBJ1-2; weak D call: TRBD1 (6 bases). The V gene's germline CDR1 is LNHDA and CDR2 SQIVND (reference sequence). The CDR3 is 12 amino acids. V was pared by 6 bases and J by 5 bases, with 10 bases between. The CDR3 nucleotides read TGTGCCAGTAGCGAACAGGGTTATGGCTACACCTTC. Translating gives CASSEQGYGYTF. The variable domain in full, with the rest retrieved from reference TRBV19 and TRBJ1-2, is DGGITQSPKYLFRKEGQNVTLSCEQNLNHDAMYWYRQDPGQGLRLIYYSQIVNDFQKGDIAEGYSVSREKKESFPLTVTSAQKNPTAFYLCASSEQGYGYTFGSGTRLTVV.

This chain joins TRBV10-3 and TRBJ1-1; a weak D match, TRBD1 (5 bases). This CDR3 has 13 amino acids. Germline V CDR1 and CDR2: ENHRY, SYGVKD. Trimming left V 8 bases short and J 3 bases short, with 13 bases between. The chain's CDR3 is CAIARPGYTEAFF. The CDR3, as DNA: TGTGCCATCGCGCGCCCAGGGTACACTGAAGCTTTCTTT.

The J gene is TRBJ1-5, the V gene TRBV6-1; D unresolved. In germline, CDR1 is MNHNS, CDR2 SASEGT. CDR3 length equals 13 residues. The V and J ends lost 7 bases and 9 bases respectively, with 16 bases between them. The CDR3 loop is CASKSGAVWPQHF. The DNA for the CDR3 is TGTGCCAGCAAGTCTGGAGCCGTGTGGCCCCAGCATTTT.

The J gene is TRBJ2-7, the V gene TRBV7-8, with D possibly called TRBD1 or TRBD2 (5 bases each). The CDR3 extends over 14 amino acids. Germline V gene lookup returns CDR1 SGHVS and CDR2 FQNEAQ. V was shortened by 0 bases and J by 11 bases, with 17 bases between the two germline ends. CDR3 nucleotides: TGTGCCAGCAGCTTAGCCCGAACCGGGGACCTCAAGTACTTC. Protein: CASSLARTGDLKYF.

This chain joins TRBV9 and TRBJ2-1; TRBD1 might be the D (5 bases). V shed 0 bases and J shed 4 bases, with 20 bases lying between them. There are 18 residues in the CDR3. From germline, CDR1 is SGDLS and CDR2 YYNGEE. CDR3 nucleotides: TGTGCCAGCAGCGTAGCTACGGACAACCCCCCCATTTACAATGAGCAGTTCTTC. This gives the protein CASSVATDNPPIYNEQFF.

The chain combines TRBV30 with TRBJ2-3; the D gene is possibly TRBD2 (6 bases). V dropped 0 bases and J dropped 5 bases, with 9 bases sitting between them. The length of the CDR3 is 13 residues. From germline, CDR1 is GTSNPN and CDR2 SVGIG (reference sequence). This chain's CDR3 is CAWSVLAVDTQYF. CDR3 nucleotides: TGTGCCTGGAGTGTACTAGCTGTAGATACGCAGTATTTT.

The chain recombines TRBV10-3 with TRBJ2-7; D is unresolved. Germline V gives CDR1 ENHRY, CDR2 SYGVKD. The V end was cut by 2 bases, the J end by 6 bases, with 8 bases between. The CDR3 is made up of 12 amino acids. CDR3 region: CAISEPRGEQYF. CDR3 nucleotides: TGTGCCATCAGTGAGCCGAGAGGCGAGCAGTACTTC.

This clone came up a few times. Compared with germline, one end of the junction differs, possibly owing to a read error. This chain links TRBV29-1 with TRBJ2-2; the match to TRBD1 covers 7 bases. From germline, CDR1 is SQVTM and CDR2 ANQGSEA. This CDR3 has 13 amino acids. CDR3 sequence (DNA): TGCAGTGTTGACAGGGCGAACACCGGGGAGCTGTTTTTT. Its translation is CSVDRANTGELFF.

V usage is TRBV5-1 and J usage is TRBJ2-3, with 8 bases matching TRBD1. The germline V gene has CDR1 SGHRS and CDR2 YFSETQ. The V gene end was trimmed by 7 bases and the J gene end by 6 bases; junction bases not matched to a gene: 7. The CDR3 sequence is 13 residues long. CDR3 coding DNA: TGCGCCAGCGGACAGGGATCTTCGGATACGCAGTATTTT. It codes for CASGQGSSDTQYF.

The CDR3, as DNA: TGCGCCAGCAGCTTGGTGGGGTTAGGCGAAAAACTGTTTTTT. Its protein is CASSLVGLGEKLFF. The genes are TRBV5-1 and TRBJ1-4; unclear D gene. The CDR3 is 14 residues long. V lost 0 bases and J lost 8, with 11 bases in between. The germline gives CDR1 SGHRS, CDR2 YFSETQ.

V is TRBV5-1 and J is TRBJ1-1; tentative D call: TRBD1 (6 bases). Per germline, CDR1 SGHRS and CDR2 YFSETQ. V shed 4 bases and J shed 8 bases, with 18 bases lying between them. This CDR3 contains 14 residues. The CDR3 region is CASSAQGLTGEAFF. The CDR3 DNA is TGCGCCAGCAGCGCCCAGGGGCTAACGGGGGAAGCTTTCTTT.

The CDR3 here is CASSHGDLLIHEQYF. Written as DNA, the CDR3 is TGCGCCAGCAGCCACGGGGATCTTCTTATCCACGAGCAGTACTTC. The genes are TRBV4-1 and TRBJ2-7; TRBD2 is a possible D gene (5 bases). In germline, CDR1 is MGHRA, CDR2 YSYEKL. The CDR3 totals 15 residues. The V end lost 3 bases, the J end lost 5 bases, and 17 bases lay between the germline ends.

The gene calls are TRBV5-1 and TRBJ2-1; 11 nucleotides match TRBD2. This CDR3 comprises 14 residues. The V segment lost 5 bases and the J segment 6 bases; nucleotides outside the gene matches: 4. Germline assignment: CDR1 SGHRS and CDR2 YFSETQ. The CDR3 here is CASRFTSGSNEQFF. CDR3 coding DNA: TGCGCCAGCAGGTTTACTAGCGGGAGCAATGAGCAGTTCTTC.

This chain connects TRBV30 to TRBJ2-1; 7 bases align to TRBD1. The CDR3 is 12 residues long. Per germline, CDR1 GTSNPN and CDR2 SVGIG (reference sequence). Trimming took 2 bases from V and 7 from J; bases not matched to a gene: 2. CDR3 in DNA: TGTGCCTGGAGTCAACAGGGGAATGAGCAGTTCTTC. This encodes CAWSQQGNEQFF. Full variable domain (outside the CDR3, taken from reference TRBV30 and TRBJ2-1): SQTIHQWPATLVQPVGSPLSLECTVEGTSNPNLYWYRQAAGRGLQLLFYSVGIGQISSEVPQNLSASRPQDRQFILSSKKLLLSDSGFYLCAWSQQGNEQFFGPGTRLTVL.

This clone was observed once. The rearrangement links TRBV10-3 to TRBJ2-2; 11 nucleotides line up with TRBD1. Germline loops: CDR1 ENHRY, CDR2 SYGVKD. This CDR3 has 15 residues. J lost 2 bases, V lost 7 bases, and 3 bases had no gene match. The CDR3 coding sequence is TGTGCCATCATGGACAGGGGGCTTAACACCGGGGAGCTGTTTTTT. Translated: CAIMDRGLNTGELFF.